This T cell receptor beta chain originates from a study of blood T cell repertoires in COVID-19. Enrollees, about 18 to 95 years old, lived in 25 or so US areas. Recovered Cohort 3 donors showed two negative PCRs, clearance, or symptom resolution. The CDR3 contains 11 residues. Trimming removed 5 bases at V and 5 bases at J, with 5 bases between. Germline V gene lookup returns CDR1 KGHDR and CDR2 SFDVKD. Sequencing was performed with immunoSEQ multiplex PCR; in TCRdb, only in-frame clones are kept and a portion is missing. The sample contains about 50,000 clones, about 88% of which appear only once. The sequence came from a woman between 45 and 65 years old who had recovered from COVID-19. This chain uses TRBV24-1 with TRBJ1-2; D gene unclear. Sequenced: PBMCs or T cells enriched from blood (not recorded which). CDR3 DNA sequence: TGTGCCACCAGTGCCGGGTATGGCTACACCTTC. Amino acids: CATSAGYGYTF.